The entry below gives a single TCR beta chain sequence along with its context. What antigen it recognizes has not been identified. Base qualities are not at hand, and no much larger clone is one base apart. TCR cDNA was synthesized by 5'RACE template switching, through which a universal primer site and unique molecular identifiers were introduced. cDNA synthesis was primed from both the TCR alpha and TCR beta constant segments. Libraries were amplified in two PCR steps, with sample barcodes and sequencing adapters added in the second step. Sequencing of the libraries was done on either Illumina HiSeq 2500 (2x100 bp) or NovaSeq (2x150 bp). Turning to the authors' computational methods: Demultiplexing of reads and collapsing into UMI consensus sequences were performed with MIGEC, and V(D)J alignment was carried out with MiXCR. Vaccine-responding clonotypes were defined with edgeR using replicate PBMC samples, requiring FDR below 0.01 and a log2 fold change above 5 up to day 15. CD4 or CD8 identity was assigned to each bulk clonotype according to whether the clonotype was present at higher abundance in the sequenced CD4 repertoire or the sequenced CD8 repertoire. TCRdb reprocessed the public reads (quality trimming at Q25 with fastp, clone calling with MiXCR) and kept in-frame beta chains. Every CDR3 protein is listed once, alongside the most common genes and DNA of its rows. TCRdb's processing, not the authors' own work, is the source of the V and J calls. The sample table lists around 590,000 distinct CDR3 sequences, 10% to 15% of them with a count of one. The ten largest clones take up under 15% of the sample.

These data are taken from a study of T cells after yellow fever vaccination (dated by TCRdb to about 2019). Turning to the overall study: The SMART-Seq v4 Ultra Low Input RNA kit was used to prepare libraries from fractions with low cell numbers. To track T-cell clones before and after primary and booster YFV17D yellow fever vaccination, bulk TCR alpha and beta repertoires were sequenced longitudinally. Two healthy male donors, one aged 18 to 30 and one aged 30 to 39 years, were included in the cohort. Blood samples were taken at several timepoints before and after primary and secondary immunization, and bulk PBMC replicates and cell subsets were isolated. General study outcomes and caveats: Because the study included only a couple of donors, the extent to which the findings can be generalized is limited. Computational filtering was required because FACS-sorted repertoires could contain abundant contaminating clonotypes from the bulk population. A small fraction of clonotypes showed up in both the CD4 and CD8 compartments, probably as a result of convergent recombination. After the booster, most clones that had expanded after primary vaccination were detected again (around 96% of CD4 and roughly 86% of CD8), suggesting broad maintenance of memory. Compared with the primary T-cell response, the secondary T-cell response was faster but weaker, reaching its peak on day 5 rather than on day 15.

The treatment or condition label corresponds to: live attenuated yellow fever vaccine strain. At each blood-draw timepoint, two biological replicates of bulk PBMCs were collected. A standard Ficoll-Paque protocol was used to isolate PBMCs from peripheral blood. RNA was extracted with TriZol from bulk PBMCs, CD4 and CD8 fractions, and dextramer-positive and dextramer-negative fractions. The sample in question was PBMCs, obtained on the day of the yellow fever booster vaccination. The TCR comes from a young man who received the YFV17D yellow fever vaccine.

This receptor has the CDR3 CASSHYSRDSNEQFF. The nucleotide sequence is TGTGCCAGCAGCCACTATTCCCGGGACAGCAATGAGCAGTTCTTC. This sequence uses TRBV5-5 and TRBJ2-1; the junction holds 7 bases that match TRBD1. The CDR3 has 15 amino acids, counting the end cysteine and phenylalanine. Just the 45-base CDR3 DNA is kept, in frame starting at base 1. At the junction V is shortened by 4 bases and J by 6 bases; bases outside the gene matches: 10. Via the germline V gene (reference sequence), CDR1 is SGHKS and CDR2 YYEKEE.